This is a list of T cell receptor beta chains from one sample in a study of shared clonotypes between healthy human individuals. Assay used: immunoSEQ multiplex PCR; TCRdb lists only in-frame clones, some missing. This sample has 700,000 to 950,000 clones, with 95% to 97% found just once. The sequencing sample was made of naive CD8+ T cells sorted from blood. The receptors shown here come from a young man in good health. The CDR3 runs from the conserved cysteine through the conserved F or W. Each record gives: clone size, V gene, D gene, J gene, CDR3 protein, CDR3 DNA. The D gene is left open where the match is weak. Some rows have no size entry. The others give once, few or many, or a class for an expanded clone.

clone_size: -; v_call: TRBV25-1; d_call: TRBD1; j_call: TRBJ1-5; cdr3_aa: CASSAPGTGVEQPQHF; cdr3_nt: TGTGCCAGCAGTGCTCCCGGGACAGGGGTTGAGCAGCCCCAGCATTTT
clone_size: -; v_call: TRBV6-1; d_call: -; j_call: TRBJ2-3; cdr3_aa: CASTYLVRPTDTQYF; cdr3_nt: TGTGCCAGCACCTACCTTGTCAGGCCCACAGATACGCAGTATTTT
clone_size: -; v_call: TRBV19; d_call: -; j_call: TRBJ1-5; cdr3_aa: CASGRGWGNQPQHF; cdr3_nt: TGTGCCAGCGGGAGAGGCTGGGGCAATCAGCCCCAGCATTTT
clone_size: -; v_call: TRBV15; d_call: TRBD2; j_call: TRBJ2-6; cdr3_aa: CATSRGSGRPSGANVLTF; cdr3_nt: TGTGCCACCAGCAGGGGTAGCGGGAGGCCTTCTGGGGCCAACGTCCTGACTTTC
clone_size: -; v_call: TRBV13; d_call: TRBD2; j_call: TRBJ2-3; cdr3_aa: CASSQPSGSTDTQYF; cdr3_nt: TGTGCCAGCAGCCAGCCTAGCGGGAGCACAGATACGCAGTATTTT
clone_size: -; v_call: TRBV27; d_call: -; j_call: TRBJ1-1; cdr3_aa: CASSLQRMNTEAFF; cdr3_nt: TGTGCCAGCAGTTTACAGAGAATGAACACTGAAGCTTTCTTT
clone_size: -; v_call: TRBV5-1; d_call: -; j_call: TRBJ2-7; cdr3_aa: CASSLGTVYEQYF; cdr3_nt: TGCGCCAGCAGCTTGGGGACAGTCTACGAGCAGTACTTC
clone_size: -; v_call: TRBV13; d_call: TRBD1; j_call: TRBJ1-2; cdr3_aa: CASSLGGQGGYTF; cdr3_nt: TGTGCCAGCAGCTTAGGAGGACAGGGTGGCTACACCTTC
clone_size: -; v_call: TRBV7-8; d_call: -; j_call: TRBJ1-1; cdr3_aa: CASSIFGQTFEAFF; cdr3_nt: TGTGCCAGCAGCATTTTCGGACAGACATTTGAAGCTTTCTTT
clone_size: -; v_call: TRBV5-1; d_call: TRBD1; j_call: TRBJ2-3; cdr3_aa: CASSLAGTGLTDTQYF; cdr3_nt: TGCGCCAGCAGCTTGGCTGGGACAGGGTTGACAGATACGCAGTATTTT
clone_size: -; v_call: TRBV30; d_call: TRBD1; j_call: TRBJ2-1; cdr3_aa: CASTPPRTGHYNEQFF; cdr3_nt: TGTGCCTCGACCCCTCCCCGGACAGGTCACTACAATGAGCAGTTCTTC
clone_size: -; v_call: TRBV6-4; d_call: TRBD1; j_call: TRBJ2-1; cdr3_aa: CASSDSTGTGDYNEQFF; cdr3_nt: TGTGCCAGCAGTGACTCTACCGGGACAGGGGACTACAATGAGCAGTTCTTC
clone_size: -; v_call: TRBV5-1; d_call: TRBD2; j_call: TRBJ2-1; cdr3_aa: CASSLGHSGTSYNEQFF; cdr3_nt: TGCGCCAGCAGCTTGGGTCATTCCGGGACTAGCTACAATGAGCAGTTCTTC
clone_size: -; v_call: TRBV6-5; d_call: -; j_call: TRBJ2-7; cdr3_aa: CAIPQGSYEQYF; cdr3_nt: TGTGCCATCCCACAGGGATCCTACGAGCAGTACTTC
clone_size: -; v_call: TRBV25-1; d_call: TRBD2; j_call: TRBJ2-1; cdr3_aa: CASSEGPSGKRREQFF; cdr3_nt: TGTGCCAGCAGTGAAGGTCCTAGCGGCAAAAGGCGTGAGCAGTTCTTC
clone_size: once; v_call: TRBV2; d_call: -; j_call: TRBJ2-1; cdr3_aa: CASSFSGVSYNEQFF; cdr3_nt: TGTGCCAGCAGTTTTTCGGGAGTATCCTACAATGAGCAGTTCTTC
clone_size: once; v_call: TRBV7-9; d_call: -; j_call: TRBJ1-1; cdr3_aa: CASSLGTSVFF; cdr3_nt: TGTGCCAGCAGCTTAGGGACATCGGTTTTCTTT
clone_size: -; v_call: TRBV10-3; d_call: -; j_call: TRBJ1-5; cdr3_aa: CAISEAPGSNQPQHF; cdr3_nt: TGTGCCATCAGTGAGGCACCTGGAAGCAATCAGCCCCAGCATTTT
clone_size: once; v_call: TRBV19; d_call: -; j_call: TRBJ1-5; cdr3_aa: CASSIDNQPQHF; cdr3_nt: TGTGCCAGTAGTATAGACAACCAGCCCCAGCATTTT
clone_size: -; v_call: TRBV7-9; d_call: -; j_call: TRBJ2-7; cdr3_aa: CASSPTGAFGEQYF; cdr3_nt: TGTGCCAGCAGCCCCACCGGGGCTTTCGGCGAGCAGTACTTC
clone_size: -; v_call: TRBV6-1; d_call: TRBD2; j_call: TRBJ2-7; cdr3_aa: CASDGGSYEQYF; cdr3_nt: TGTGCCAGCGACGGGGGGTCCTACGAGCAGTACTTC
clone_size: -; v_call: TRBV29-1; d_call: TRBD2; j_call: TRBJ2-1; cdr3_aa: CSVWLGDRWTSGVGYEQFF; cdr3_nt: TGCAGCGTATGGCTGGGGGACAGATGGACTAGCGGGGTGGGCTATGAGCAGTTCTTC
clone_size: -; v_call: TRBV5-1; d_call: -; j_call: TRBJ2-1; cdr3_aa: CASSLGGNEQFF; cdr3_nt: TGCGCCAGCAGCTTGGGGGGTAATGAGCAGTTCTTC
clone_size: -; v_call: TRBV5-1; d_call: TRBD1; j_call: TRBJ1-2; cdr3_aa: CASSSDRGIEGYTF; cdr3_nt: TGCGCCAGCAGCTCTGACAGGGGGATAGAAGGCTACACCTTC
clone_size: -; v_call: TRBV7-9; d_call: -; j_call: TRBJ2-7; cdr3_aa: CASSPPRHEQYF; cdr3_nt: TGTGCCAGCAGCCCGCCCCGTCACGAGCAGTACTTC
clone_size: -; v_call: TRBV5-4; d_call: TRBD2; j_call: TRBJ2-5; cdr3_aa: CASSFLLTSGRRHEETQYF; cdr3_nt: TGTGCCAGCAGCTTTCTCCTGACTAGCGGGAGACGCCACGAAGAGACCCAGTACTTC
clone_size: -; v_call: TRBV11-1; d_call: TRBD2; j_call: TRBJ2-7; cdr3_aa: CASSPPPGTSVYEQYF; cdr3_nt: TGTGCCAGCAGCCCACCTCCAGGGACTAGTGTTTACGAGCAGTACTTC
clone_size: -; v_call: TRBV6-5; d_call: -; j_call: TRBJ2-5; cdr3_aa: CASSRTAQPQTQYF; cdr3_nt: TGTGCCAGCAGCCGTACAGCCCAGCCACAGACCCAGTACTTC
clone_size: -; v_call: TRBV9; d_call: TRBD2; j_call: TRBJ2-1; cdr3_aa: CASSVVAGHSYNEQFF; cdr3_nt: TGTGCCAGCAGCGTCGTAGCGGGGCATTCCTACAATGAGCAGTTCTTC
clone_size: -; v_call: TRBV6-5; d_call: -; j_call: TRBJ2-7; cdr3_aa: CATGQGSSYEQYF; cdr3_nt: TGTGCCACAGGACAAGGGAGCTCCTACGAGCAGTACTTC
clone_size: -; v_call: TRBV6-1; d_call: -; j_call: TRBJ1-3; cdr3_aa: CASSERDSSIMGNTIYF; cdr3_nt: TGTGCCAGCAGTGAACGGGACTCCAGTATTATGGGAAACACCATATATTTT
clone_size: -; v_call: TRBV4-2; d_call: TRBD2; j_call: TRBJ2-1; cdr3_aa: CASSQTGLAAYYNEQFF; cdr3_nt: TGTGCCAGCAGCCAAACAGGACTAGCGGCTTACTACAATGAGCAGTTCTTC
clone_size: -; v_call: TRBV27; d_call: TRBD1; j_call: TRBJ2-7; cdr3_aa: CASSFMGTANYEQYF; cdr3_nt: TGTGCCAGCAGTTTTATGGGGACAGCTAATTACGAGCAGTACTTC
clone_size: few; v_call: TRBV4-1; d_call: TRBD2; j_call: TRBJ2-1; cdr3_aa: CASSFRLATYNEQFF; cdr3_nt: TGCGCCAGCAGCTTTCGACTAGCGACATACAATGAGCAGTTCTTC
clone_size: -; v_call: TRBV28; d_call: -; j_call: TRBJ2-5; cdr3_aa: CASSLDRLTQYF; cdr3_nt: TGTGCCAGCAGCCTCGACAGGTTGACCCAGTACTTC
clone_size: once; v_call: TRBV28; d_call: TRBD2; j_call: TRBJ2-1; cdr3_aa: CASSLVLGGGDYNEQFF; cdr3_nt: TGTGCCAGCAGTTTAGTGCTTGGCGGGGGGGACTACAATGAGCAGTTCTTC
clone_size: -; v_call: TRBV7-8; d_call: -; j_call: TRBJ2-2; cdr3_aa: CASSPPGAGELFF; cdr3_nt: TGTGCCAGCAGCCCCCCCGGTGCCGGGGAGCTGTTTTTT
clone_size: -; v_call: TRBV27; d_call: -; j_call: TRBJ1-2; cdr3_aa: CASSLSYSSSGTNGYTF; cdr3_nt: TGTGCCAGCAGTTTATCCTATAGTTCATCCGGGACAAATGGCTACACCTTC
clone_size: -; v_call: TRBV7-9; d_call: -; j_call: TRBJ2-2; cdr3_aa: CASSGKNRRGPTGELFF; cdr3_nt: TGTGCCAGCAGCGGGAAGAATCGCAGGGGCCCTACCGGGGAGCTGTTTTTT
clone_size: -; v_call: TRBV4-1; d_call: TRBD1; j_call: TRBJ1-2; cdr3_aa: CASSPIDRARGGGYTF; cdr3_nt: TGCGCCAGCAGCCCGATAGACAGGGCTAGAGGTGGAGGCTACACCTTC
clone_size: -; v_call: TRBV9; d_call: TRBD1; j_call: TRBJ1-1; cdr3_aa: CASSVATTGVGTEAFF; cdr3_nt: TGTGCCAGCAGCGTAGCTACCACAGGGGTAGGAACTGAAGCTTTCTTT